A selection of T cell receptor beta chains follows, all from one sample in a study of cytomegalovirus exposure and HLA in healthy donors. The repertoire was sequenced with immunoSEQ multiplex PCR; TCRdb's copy has only in-frame clones and lacks some. The sample holds about 190,000 clones, around 90% seen once. Sequencing was carried out using PBMCs. Receptor source: a boy aged 2 to 10 in good health and CMV-seronegative. The conserved cysteine and the conserved F or W are not part of the CDR3 here. The order of the fields is V gene, J gene, CDR3 protein.

TRBV7-9	TRBJ2-7	SSSLGGSYEQY
TRBV7-8	TRBJ2-7	ASKRTGGSSYEQY
TRBV30	TRBJ2-7	ARGTGVFYEQY
TRBV5-5	TRBJ2-7	ASSFGGGDIYEQY
TRBV2	TRBJ1-5	ASMGGTSNQPQH
TRBV27	TRBJ2-3	ASSSRWGGGYTQY
TRBV5-1	TRBJ2-5	ASSLRRAQETQY
TRBV28	TRBJ2-4	ASSALKNIQY
TRBV6-1	TRBJ2-7	ASSDRGAGYEQY
TRBV6-5	TRBJ1-4	ASSRSGGADEKLF
TRBV27	TRBJ1-1	ASSLATENTEAF
TRBV5-1	TRBJ2-3	ASSYPTSSDTQY
TRBV28	TRBJ2-7	ASASPGQGYEQY
TRBV6-6	TRBJ1-1	ASSYPGETEAF
TRBV2	TRBJ2-7	ASTFSALDEQY
TRBV11-2	TRBJ1-1	ASSAQGGTKAF
TRBV2	TRBJ1-4	ASSGTGAEKLF
TRBV6-4	TRBJ2-2	ASSRKPPIGVTNTGELF
TRBV30	TRBJ1-5	AWSVGRGQPQH
TRBV7-2	TRBJ2-7	ASSPVAGGPYEQY
TRBV15	TRBJ2-1	ATSRAGQGNNEQF
TRBV9	TRBJ2-2	ASSVAIAMNTGELF